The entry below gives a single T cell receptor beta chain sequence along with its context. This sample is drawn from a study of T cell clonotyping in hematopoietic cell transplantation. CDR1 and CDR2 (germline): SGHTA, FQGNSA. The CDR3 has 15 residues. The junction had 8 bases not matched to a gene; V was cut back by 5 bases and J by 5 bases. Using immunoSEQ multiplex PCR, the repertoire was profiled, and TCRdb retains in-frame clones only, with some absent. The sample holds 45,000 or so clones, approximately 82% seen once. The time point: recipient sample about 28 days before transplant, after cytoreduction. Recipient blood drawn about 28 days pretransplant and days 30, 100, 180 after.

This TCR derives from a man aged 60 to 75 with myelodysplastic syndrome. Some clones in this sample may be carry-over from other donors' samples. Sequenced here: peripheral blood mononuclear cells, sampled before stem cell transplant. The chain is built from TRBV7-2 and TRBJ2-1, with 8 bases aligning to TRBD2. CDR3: CASSRTGGANNEQFF. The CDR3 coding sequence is TGTGCCAGCAGCCGTACCGGGGGGGCGAACAATGAGCAGTTCTTC.